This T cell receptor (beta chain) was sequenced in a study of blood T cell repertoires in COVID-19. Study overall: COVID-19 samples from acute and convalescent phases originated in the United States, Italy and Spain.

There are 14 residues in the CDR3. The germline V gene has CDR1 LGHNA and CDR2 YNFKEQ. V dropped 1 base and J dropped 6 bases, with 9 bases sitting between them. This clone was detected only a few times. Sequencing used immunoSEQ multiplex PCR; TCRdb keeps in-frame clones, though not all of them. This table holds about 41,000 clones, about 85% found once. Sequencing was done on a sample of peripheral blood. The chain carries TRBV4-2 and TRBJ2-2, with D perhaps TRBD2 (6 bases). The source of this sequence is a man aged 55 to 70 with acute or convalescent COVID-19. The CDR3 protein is CASSQGGGAGELFF. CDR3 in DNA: TGTGCCAGCAGCCAAGGAGGAGGGGCCGGGGAGCTGTTTTTT.